Presented here are 19 T cell receptor beta chains from one specimen sequenced in a study of blood T cells in healthy people across ages. It was with a sample-barcoded 5' primer and a J-beta primer mix that a second PCR of roughly 7 to 11 cycles was run. TCRdb called the 5' RACE reads again in MiXCR, with one record for every CDR3 protein. This table holds 870,000 or so distinct CDR3 sequences, 29% found once. The sample consisted of blood. The receptors stem from an elderly woman in good health.

CDR3 amino acids: CASRRTTGLWETQYF. CDR3 bases: TGTGCCAGCAGACGTACGACAGGGCTATGGGAGACCCAGTACTTC. The V and J genes are TRBV6-2 or TRBV6-3 and TRBJ2-5; 7 positions match TRBD1. CDR3 size: 15 residues. V was clipped by 6 bases and J by 5 bases; unmatched bases: 12. Germline V gene data show CDR1 as MNHEY and CDR2 as SVGEGT.

The V gene is TRBV5-1, the J gene TRBJ1-6, with unresolved D. Per germline, CDR1 SGHRS and CDR2 YFSETQ. Trimming took off 5 bases at V and 2 bases at J, with 17 bases between the two ends. The CDR3 has 17 amino acids. The CDR3 nucleotides are TGCGCCAGCAGTTTCGACGACGCGGTGACCTATAATTCACCCCTCCACTTT. Residues: CASSFDDAVTYNSPLHF.

This clonotype was seen a handful of times. The V gene is TRBV6-6, the J gene TRBJ1-5, with 7 bases lining up with TRBD1. The CDR3 runs 16 residues. V trimming: 4 bases; J trimming: 4 bases; junction bases outside the gene matches: 10. Germline loops: CDR1 MNHNY, CDR2 SVGAGI (reference sequence). CDR3 coding DNA: TGTGCCAGCAGTTCACGAGGGACAGCAAGGAATCAGCCCCAGCATTTT. As protein: CASSSRGTARNQPQHF.

The rearrangement uses TRBV18 and TRBJ2-5; no clear D gene. In germline, CDR1 is KGHSH, CDR2 LQKENI. V gave up 4 bases and J gave up 3 bases, with 9 bases separating them. The CDR3 is made up of 13 amino acids. CDR3: CASSLSLKETQYF. The CDR3 DNA is TGTGCCAGCTCACTGTCCCTAAAAGAGACCCAGTACTTC.

This clonotype was counted between two and nine times. A much larger clone sits a single nucleotide away, making a read error possible. The chain uses TRBV5-1 and TRBJ1-2; 7 bases fit TRBD1. The V and J ends lost 7 bases and 4 bases, in that order; junction bases with no gene match: 10. This CDR3 spans 14 amino acids. Germline assignment: CDR1 SGHRS and CDR2 YFSETQ. CDR3 DNA: TGCGCCAGCGGCCAGGGGACAGCCCGCTATGGCTACACCTTC. This translates into CASGQGTARYGYTF.

This clonotype was found many times. CDR3 sequence: CASSPTGARTYEQYF. The CDR3, as DNA: TGTGCCAGCAGTCCGACAGGGGCTAGGACCTACGAGCAGTACTTC. The V gene is TRBV28, the J gene TRBJ2-7, with 8 bases matching TRBD1. Germline CDR1 reads MDHEN; CDR2 reads SYDVKM. This CDR3 comprises 15 residues. With 5 bases clipped from V and 2 bases from J, the junction kept 8 bases outside the gene matches.

This clonotype was counted a few times. The CDR3 sequence is CASSSQPGRLNTEAFF. The DNA of the CDR3 is TGTGCCAGCAGCTCACAACCGGGACGGCTGAACACTGAAGCTTTCTTT. This rearrangement joins TRBV7-2 to TRBJ1-1; D is possibly TRBD1 (5 bases). Looked up from germline, CDR1 is SGHTA and CDR2 is FQGNSA. This CDR3 is built from 16 residues. The germline V and J ends were trimmed by 4 bases and 0 bases, with 15 bases remaining between them. The full variable domain, completed using reference TRBV7-2 and TRBJ1-1, is GAGVSQSPSNKVTEKGKDVELRCDPISGHTALYWYRQSLGQGLEFLIYFQGNSAPDKSGLPSDRFSAERTGGSVSTLTIQRTQQEDSAVYLCASSSQPGRLNTEAFFGQGTRLTVV.

This clonotype came up a few times. A read error may explain this, as a much larger clone is one base away. The chain joins TRBV7-2 to TRBJ2-1, with D tentatively TRBD2 (5 bases). CDR3 size: 14 residues. Germline CDR1 and CDR2: SGHTA and FQGNSA. Trimming shortened V by 3 bases and J by 4 bases, and 10 bases separated the two germline ends. As DNA, the CDR3 is TGTGCCAGCAGCTTGACTAACGCGTACAATGAGCAGTTCTTC. It encodes CASSLTNAYNEQFF.

The chain carries TRBV24-1 and TRBJ1-5; a possible D gene is TRBD1 (5 bases). V lost 9 bases and J lost 0, with 11 bases in between. Germline values: CDR1 KGHDR, CDR2 SFDVKD. This CDR3 region has 14 residues. Written as DNA, the CDR3 is TGTGCCACCGAGACAGTTTATAGCAATCAGCCCCAGCATTTT. Its translation is CATETVYSNQPQHF.

This clonotype was seen at least ten times. The genes are TRBV6-6 and TRBJ2-7, with D tentatively TRBD1 or TRBD2 (5 bases each). The CDR3 is made up of 14 amino acids. V lost 8 bases and J 3 bases, leaving 17 bases between the germline ends. Germline V gene sequence: CDR1 MNHNY, CDR2 SVGAGI (reference sequence). The CDR3 spells CASSGAAIHYEQYF. The CDR3, as DNA: TGTGCCAGCTCCGGGGCAGCCATCCACTACGAGCAGTACTTC.

There are many counts of this clonotype. This chain uses TRBV10-2 with TRBJ1-2; 8 bases agree with TRBD1. This CDR3 contains 14 residues. Germline V lookup: CDR1 WSHSY, CDR2 SAAADI. V shed 4 bases, J shed 5 bases, and the junction held 6 bases outside the gene matches. The CDR3 coding sequence is TGCGCCAGCAGTGGACAGGGGTATACGTATGGCTACACCTTC. Translation: CASSGQGYTYGYTF.

In regard to this clonotype: This clone may be a read error of a much larger clone one base away. The chain combines TRBV20-1 with TRBJ2-1; D uncertain. The V gene's germline CDR1 is DFQATT and CDR2 SNEGSKA (reference sequence). The CDR3 loop spans 12 amino acids. The CDR3 sequence: CRARGRSTEQFF. DNA of the CDR3: TGCAGGGCTAGAGGACGGTCAACTGAGCAGTTCTTC.

This clonotype turned up a few times. The genes are TRBV20-1 and TRBJ2-1, with 10 bases identical to TRBD2. The CDR3 is 14 residues long. Germline CDR1 reads DFQATT; CDR2 reads SNEGSKA (reference sequence). Trimming took 2 bases from V and 9 from J; bases not matched to a gene: 7. DNA for the CDR3: TGCAGTGCTAGAACCCAGCGGGGGGGCGGTGAGCAGTTCTTC. Translation gives CSARTQRGGGEQFF.

This clonotype has at least ten counts. V and J are TRBV12-3 or TRBV12-4 and TRBJ1-2; D ambiguous. The V end was cut by 4 bases, the J end by 8 bases, with 17 bases between. This CDR3 has 14 residues. In DNA form, the CDR3 reads TGTGCCAGCAGTTACGGAAATGCTCGCGGGGGCTACACCTTC. The encoded protein is CASSYGNARGGYTF.

There are a few counts of this clonotype. This chain links TRBV20-1 with TRBJ1-2; D remains unclear. The CDR3 extends over 15 amino acids. V was trimmed by 3 bases and J by 6 bases, leaving 20 bases between them. CDR1 and CDR2 from the germline V gene are DFQATT and SNEGSKA (reference sequence). DNA of the CDR3: TGCAGTGCTAGGGGCTTTTCTCCGAAGCATGATGGCTACACCTTC. Translating it yields CSARGFSPKHDGYTF.

This clonotype was seen at least ten times. The chain is built from TRBV6-2 or TRBV6-3 and TRBJ2-7, with D maybe TRBD1 (5 bases). Germline V gives CDR1 MNHEY, CDR2 SVGEGT. CDR3 length: 15 amino acids. V was pared by 6 bases and J by 0 bases, with 15 bases between. The CDR3: CASRTRQRFSYEQYF. The CDR3 DNA reads as TGTGCCAGCAGGACCCGACAGAGATTCTCCTACGAGCAGTACTTC.

This clonotype was recorded many times. The V and J genes are TRBV30 and TRBJ2-7; possibly TRBD1 for D (6 bases). Per germline, CDR1 GTSNPN and CDR2 SVGIG (reference sequence). V was clipped by 8 bases and J by 0 bases, with 14 bases between them. The CDR3 spans 13 residues. The CDR3 DNA is TGTGCCGGGACAATTTTTCCCTCCTACGAGCAGTACTTC. As protein: CAGTIFPSYEQYF. The complete variable domain, with remaining parts taken from reference TRBV30 and TRBJ2-7, reads SQTIHQWPATLVQPVGSPLSLECTVEGTSNPNLYWYRQAAGRGLQLLFYSVGIGQISSEVPQNLSASRPQDRQFILSSKKLLLSDSGFYLCAGTIFPSYEQYFGPGTRLTVT.

The chain has TRBV6-2 or TRBV6-3 and TRBJ2-7; 7 nucleotides match TRBD2. With the DNA end fitting TRBJ2-5 better, the J assignment may be wrong. CDR3 length: 14 residues. Germline values: CDR1 MNHEY, CDR2 SVGEGT. The chain's CDR3 is CASKRNGGWETQYF. In nucleotides, the CDR3 is TGTGCCAGCAAGCGTAACGGGGGGTGGGAGACCCAGTACTTC.

This sequence joins TRBV20-1 and TRBJ2-7; 9 bases line up with TRBD2. CDR1 is DFQATT and CDR2 is SNEGSKA in the germline V gene (reference sequence). V dropped 5 bases and J dropped 3; count of bases not matched to a gene: 5. This CDR3 contains 13 residues. CDR3 loop: CSAVPTSGYEQYF. For the CDR3, the DNA is TGCAGTGCTGTCCCGACTAGCGGCTACGAGCAGTACTTC.